One sample yielded the 7 T cell receptor beta chains listed below, sequenced in a study of blood T cells in healthy people across ages (dated by TCRdb to between 2014 and 2016). Preparation of the library involved 5' RACE. For sequencing, an Illumina HiSeq 2500 was employed. The second PCR ran for about 6 to 12 cycles and used a J-beta primer mix along with a sample-barcoded 5' primer. TCRdb took the public reads, trimmed them with fastp at Q25, ran MiXCR for clone calling and kept in-frame beta chains. Identical CDR3 protein sequences are pooled into one entry, listed with their most common genes and DNA. This sample gives about 1.5 million distinct CDR3 sequences in total; about 42% of them show up just once. About 4% of the sample lies in the top ten. The sample consisted of blood. These receptors all come from a young woman in good health.

The chain employs TRBV4-1 and TRBJ2-2, with TRBD1 as a possible D gene (5 bases). The V gene lost 6 bases and the J gene lost 7 bases, with 15 bases spanning the gap. Germline V gene lookup returns CDR1 MGHRA and CDR2 YSYEKL. There are 14 residues in the CDR3. The CDR3: CASSLSGRGGELFF. The CDR3 bases are TGCGCCAGCAGTCTTTCGGGTAGGGGCGGGGAGCTGTTTTTT.

This clonotype was recorded at least ten times. V and J are TRBV29-1 and TRBJ2-7; TRBD1 agrees at 8 bases. This CDR3 is 14 amino acids long. From germline, CDR1 is SQVTM and CDR2 ANQGSEA. Trimming removed 2 bases from V and 4 bases from J; junction bases left unmatched: 7. The CDR3 region has the DNA TGCAGCGTTGAATTAGGACAGGGTACTTACGAGCAGTACTTC. It encodes CSVELGQGTYEQYF.

The V gene is TRBV7-2, the J gene TRBJ1-4, with TRBD1 as a possible D gene (6 bases). CDR1 and CDR2 from the germline V gene are SGHTA and FQGNSA. The CDR3 extends over 14 amino acids. Trimming pared 5 bases from V and 5 bases from J, leaving 12 bases between. DNA for the CDR3: TGTGCCAGCAGCGTTCAGGGGACGAATGAAAAACTGTTTTTT. Protein product: CASSVQGTNEKLFF. Filled out from reference TRBV7-2 and TRBJ1-4, the complete variable domain reads GAGVSQSPSNKVTEKGKDVELRCDPISGHTALYWYRQSLGQGLEFLIYFQGNSAPDKSGLPSDRFSAERTGGSVSTLTIQRTQQEDSAVYLCASSVQGTNEKLFFGSGTQLSVL.

The chain combines TRBV29-1 with TRBJ1-5; 9 bases agree with TRBD1. Unmatched junction bases numbered 9, after V lost 7 bases and J lost 11 bases. The CDR3 has 12 residues. Germline V lookup: CDR1 SQVTM, CDR2 ANQGSEA. CDR3: CSGGQGPSTQHF. The CDR3 DNA reads TGCAGCGGGGGACAGGGCCCCTCGACCCAGCATTTT.

This rearrangement joins TRBV29-1 to TRBJ2-5, with TRBD2 as a possible D gene (6 bases). The germline gives CDR1 SQVTM, CDR2 ANQGSEA. The CDR3 is made up of 12 amino acids. V lost 4 bases and J lost 6, with 12 bases in between. The CDR3 bases are TGCAGCGTTGCGGTGGGGGGACAGACCCAGTACTTC. Its protein is CSVAVGGQTQYF.

This chain connects TRBV24-1 to TRBJ2-2; TRBD2 agrees at 9 bases. V trimming: 3 bases; J trimming: 3 bases; junction bases outside the gene matches: 4. Germline V gene lookup returns CDR1 KGHDR and CDR2 SFDVKD. This CDR3 is built from 16 residues. CDR3 residues: CATSDGASGDTGELFF. In DNA, the CDR3 is TGTGCCACCAGTGATGGCGCTAGCGGGGACACCGGGGAGCTGTTTTTT.

This clonotype appeared once. One base away lies a much larger clone, so this may be a sequencing read error. CDR3 coding DNA: TGTGCCAGCAGTTTTAACCGCGAACTAGCCAAAAACATTCAGTACTTC. It is translated as CASSFNRELAKNIQYF. V is TRBV28 and J is TRBJ2-4; D is uncertain. This CDR3 comprises 16 residues. V dropped 3 bases and J dropped 0 bases, with 12 bases sitting between them. CDR1 and CDR2 from the germline V gene are MDHEN and SYDVKM.